A selection of T cell receptor beta chains follows, all from one sample in a study of T cells in Graves' hyperthyroidism and ophthalmopathy. TCRdb itself ran the multiplex PCR reads through MiXCR, one entry per CDR3 protein. This sample has 600,000 to 800,000 distinct CDR3 sequences, with approximately 40% found just once. Sequences were obtained from blood. All receptors derive from a woman aged 40 to 50 with Graves' hyperthyroidism. Each CDR3 is given with its conserved first and last residue. The D gene is left open where the match is weak. For some rows the clone size is stated as once, few or many, or as a class when expanded; others skip it.

TRBV19	TRBJ1-3	.	TRBD1	TGTGCCAGTAGCCTCGGGACAGACTTTTGGAACACCATATATTTT	CASSLGTDFWNTIYF
TRBV6-5	TRBJ2-7	.	.	TGTGCCAGCAGTTACCTATTTGGACAAAGAACCTACGAGCAGTACTTC	CASSYLFGQRTYEQYF
TRBV6-1	TRBJ1-4	.	.	TGTGCCAGCAGCCTTCGTGCGACAGCTAATGAAAAACTGTTTTTT	CASSLRATANEKLFF
TRBV7-2	TRBJ2-7	many	TRBD1	TGTGCCAGCAGCTTAGCAAGGGACAGCTCCTACGAGCAGTACTTC	CASSLARDSSYEQYF
TRBV7-9	TRBJ1-2	once	TRBD1	TGTGCCAGCAGCCTAAATGGGGGACAGAACTATGGCTACACCTTC	CASSLNGGQNYGYTF
TRBV5-1	TRBJ2-5	few	TRBD1	TGCGCCAGCAGCCTCTGGGACAGGGAAGAGACCCAGTACTTC	CASSLWDREETQYF
TRBV29-1	TRBJ1-5	few	.	TGCAGCGTTGGGTCAGGAGTTGCTCAGACCCAGCATTTT	CSVGSGVAQTQHF
TRBV10-3	TRBJ1-1	many	.	TGTGCCATCAGTGAGCCTTACGGGGGGACTGAAGCTTTCTTT	CAISEPYGGTEAFF
TRBV12-3/TRBV12-4	TRBJ1-1	many	.	TGTGCCAGCAGTCCGGGTGGTAATGAAGCTTTCTTT	CASSPGGNEAFF
TRBV15	TRBJ1-3	many	TRBD1	TGTGCCACCAGCAGAGGGGACAGGGTAACTCTCTCTGGAAACACCATATATTTT	CATSRGDRVTLSGNTIYF
TRBV20-1	TRBJ1-3	many	.	TGCAGTGCTAGAGATATGGTCTCTGGAAACACCATATATTTT	CSARDMVSGNTIYF
TRBV4-3	TRBJ1-5	.	.	TGCGCCAGCAGCCAGGGAAATCAGCCCCGGCATTTT	CASSQGNQPRHF
TRBV2	TRBJ1-2	many	.	TGTGCCAGCAGCCCTCAGACACTGTATTATGGCTACACCTTC	CASSPQTLYYGYTF
TRBV5-4	TRBJ2-5	.	TRBD1	TGTGCCAGCAGCTCATTAGGGGGCGCAGAGACCCAGTACTTC	CASSSLGGAETQYF
TRBV7-6	TRBJ2-7	many	.	TGTGCCAGCAGATCGACACCTCTCTCCTACGAGCAGTACTTC	CASRSTPLSYEQYF
TRBV15	TRBJ1-4	many	.	TGTGCCACCAGCAGAGATATAAGTGCTAATGAAAAACTGTTTTTT	CATSRDISANEKLFF
TRBV9	TRBJ1-4	many	.	TGTGCCAGCAGCGCCAACACCGAAAAACTGTTTTTT	CASSANTEKLFF
TRBV2	TRBJ1-4	.	TRBD1	TGTGCCACAGGGGGGGGGCCTGGGGAAAAACTGTTTTTT	CATGGGPGEKLFF
TRBV4-3	TRBJ1-5	.	.	TGCGCCAGCAGCCAAGAATGGGACGGAGTCAATCAGCCCCAGCATTTT	CASSQEWDGVNQPQHF
TRBV10-3	TRBJ1-2	once	.	TGTGCCATCAGTGAGGGGACTCCGGATAACTATGGCTACACCTTC	CAISEGTPDNYGYTF
TRBV2	TRBJ2-6	many	.	TGTGCCAGCAGTCTGGCCCACCAGGGGACGGGCCCTGGGGCCAACGTCCTGACTTTC	CASSLAHQGTGPGANVLTF
TRBV19	TRBJ2-5	.	.	TGTGCCAGTAGTGCCATATGGGGAGAGACCCAGTACTTC	CASSAIWGETQYF
TRBV20-1	TRBJ1-1	many	.	TGCAGTGCGACAGATAGGGGGTCGGACACTGAAGCTTTCTTT	CSATDRGSDTEAFF
TRBV30	TRBJ2-5	.	.	TGTGCCTGTGGGAGGTTGGGAGAGACCCAGTACTTC	CACGRLGETQYF
TRBV7-2	TRBJ2-7	.	TRBD2	TGTGCCAGCAGCTTAGAAAGCGGGAGGGGCTACGAGCAGTACTTC	CASSLESGRGYEQYF
TRBV5-6	TRBJ1-5	few	.	TGTGCCAGCAGCTTCTTTCCGAATACAACTGTTCAGCCCCAGCATTTT	CASSFFPNTTVQPQHF
TRBV29-1	TRBJ1-2	few	.	TGCAGCGTCGGGGACCTAGATGGCTACACCTTC	CSVGDLDGYTF
TRBV19	TRBJ1-2	many	TRBD1	TGTGCCAGTCGTAACAGGGGGCCGGAGGGCTACACCTTC	CASRNRGPEGYTF
TRBV7-9	TRBJ2-2	many	.	TGTGCCAGCAGCCCGGTCGCGAACACCGGGGAGCTGTTTTTT	CASSPVANTGELFF
TRBV2	TRBJ2-2	.	.	TGTGCCAGCAACGCTGGGGGGAGGATCGCCGGGGAGCTGTTTTTT	CASNAGGRIAGELFF
TRBV2	TRBJ2-7	once	.	TGTGCCAGCAGCAGGGATCCCGTCGAGCAGTACTTC	CASSRDPVEQYF
TRBV6-1	TRBJ1-4	once	.	TGTGCCAGCAGTAGTCGCCCGCCGGGAGGGCCAACTAATGAAAAACTGTTTTTT	CASSSRPPGGPTNEKLFF
TRBV2	TRBJ2-2	.	.	TGTGCCAGCACCGGACTGAACACCGGGGAGCTGTTTTTT	CASTGLNTGELFF
TRBV7-9	TRBJ1-4	many	.	TGTGCCAGCGGGTATGAAAAACTGTTTTTT	CASGYEKLFF
TRBV6-1	TRBJ1-1	.	.	TGTGCCAGCAGTCCACAAATTGAAGCTTTCTTT	CASSPQIEAFF
TRBV9	TRBJ2-7	.	.	TGTGCCAGCAGCCCCTCAGGGTTTGTCGACGAGCAGTACTTC	CASSPSGFVDEQYF
TRBV7-2	TRBJ1-1	many	.	TGTGCCAGCAGCTCCCCTACTAGGGCTTTCTTT	CASSSPTRAFF
TRBV19	TRBJ2-1	many	TRBD2	TGTGCCAGTAGTAAAGCGGGGGGCTACAATGAGCAGTTCTTC	CASSKAGGYNEQFF
TRBV10-3	TRBJ2-7	.	TRBD1	TGTGCCATCAGAGCCTCGAACAGGGGGCGCGAGCAGTACTTC	CAIRASNRGREQYF
TRBV7-8	TRBJ1-3	many	.	TGTGCCAGCAGTCGTCCCGGGACAGGAAACACCATATATTTT	CASSRPGTGNTIYF
TRBV20-1	TRBJ2-5	many	TRBD1	TGCAATGCTAGGGACGACGGGACAGGGGGACGAAGAGAGACCCAGTACTTC	CNARDDGTGGRRETQYF
TRBV6-1	TRBJ1-3	once	TRBD1	TGTGCCAGCAGCTCTGGACAGGCGACCTCCTCTGGAAACACCATATATTTT	CASSSGQATSSGNTIYF
TRBV3-1	TRBJ1-2	.	.	TGTGCCGGATACAGGGTTGGCTACACCTTC	CAGYRVGYTF